These T cell receptor beta chains were read from a single sample in a study of T cell changes during pregnancy in multiple sclerosis. The repertoire was sequenced with immunoSEQ multiplex PCR; TCRdb's copy has only in-frame clones and lacks some. The sample includes some 22,000 clones, roughly 90% of them seen just once. The sequencing here drew on CD8+ T cells from peripheral blood mononuclear cells, taken after pregnancy. The origin of the receptors is a female donor with multiple sclerosis, enrolled in a pregnancy study. Both conserved end residues are part of each CDR3. The D gene is left open where the match is weak. Rows may omit the clone size; those that give it use once, few, many or a size class.

18,TRBJ2-3,NA,TRBD2,TRBV13,CASSLAYRLAGNTDTQYF,TGTGCCAGCAGCTTAGCCTATAGACTAGCGGGAAATACGGATACGCAGTATTTT
15,TRBJ2-7,NA,NA,TRBV6-5,CASSYTPQASYEQYF,TGTGCCAGCAGTTACACGCCACAGGCCTCCTACGAGCAGTACTTC
13,TRBJ2-2,NA,NA,TRBV9,CASSGAGTGELFF,TGTGCCAGCAGCGGGGCGGGGACCGGGGAGCTGTTTTTT
15,TRBJ2-5,NA,TRBD2,TRBV5-6,CASSLGGGVRETQYF,TGTGCCAGCAGCTTGGGGGGGGGAGTAAGGGAGACCCAGTACTTC
18,TRBJ2-4,NA,TRBD2,TRBV27,CASSSTSGRGIAKNIQYF,TGTGCCAGCAGCTCGACTAGCGGGAGGGGGATAGCCAAAAACATTCAGTACTTC
14,TRBJ2-3,NA,TRBD2,TRBV6-6,CASSSTSGVDTQYF,TGTGCCAGCAGTTCGACTAGCGGGGTAGATACGCAGTATTTT
15,TRBJ1-2,NA,NA,TRBV6-1,CASSEAVEGVDGYTF,TGTGCCAGCAGTGAAGCGGTTGAGGGGGTGGATGGCTACACCTTC
15,TRBJ2-7,NA,TRBD2,TRBV2,CASRTGTSGFYEQYF,TGTGCCAGCAGAACCGGGACTAGCGGATTCTACGAGCAGTACTTC
16,TRBJ1-2,NA,TRBD1,TRBV6-1,CASSEWGQGALYGYTF,TGTGCCAGCAGTGAATGGGGACAGGGGGCCCTCTATGGCTACACCTTC
17,TRBJ2-2,NA,TRBD2,TRBV5-6,CASSLGIAGMNTGELFF,TGTGCCAGCAGCTTGGGGATAGCGGGCATGAACACCGGGGAGCTGTTTTTT
16,TRBJ2-1,NA,TRBD2,TRBV4-1,CASSNVGLAGRNEQFF,TGCGCCAGCAGCAATGTGGGACTAGCGGGCCGCAATGAGCAGTTCTTC
15,TRBJ2-7,NA,TRBD1,TRBV2,CASSGTGTGNYEQYF,TGTGCCAGCAGTGGTACCGGGACAGGGAATTACGAGCAGTACTTC
14,TRBJ2-7,NA,NA,TRBV27,CASSFKDYDYEQYF,TGTGCCAGCAGTTTCAAAGACTACGACTACGAGCAGTACTTC
16,TRBJ2-7,NA,TRBD2,TRBV29-1,CSARLAGGPTIDEQYF,TGCAGCGCACGACTAGCGGGAGGGCCTACGATTGACGAGCAGTACTTC
15,TRBJ1-1,NA,NA,TRBV11-2,CASSLYKGVNTEAFF,TGTGCCAGCAGCCTTTACAAAGGGGTGAACACTGAAGCTTTCTTT
14,TRBJ2-7,NA,NA,TRBV10-2,CASRVNRALDEQYF,TGCGCCAGCAGAGTTAACAGGGCCCTGGACGAGCAGTACTTC
16,TRBJ1-1,NA,TRBD1,TRBV7-8,CASSFYHRGEDTEAFF,TGTGCCAGCAGCTTTTATCACAGGGGGGAGGACACTGAAGCTTTCTTT
17,TRBJ2-7,once,NA,TRBV4-1,CASSQVPLLESSYEQYF,TGCGCCAGCAGCCAAGTCCCCTTACTCGAGTCGTCCTACGAGCAGTACTTC
16,TRBJ2-7,NA,NA,TRBV28,CASSAAGTSPNYEQYF,TGTGCCAGCAGTGCGGCCGGGACAAGCCCCAACTACGAGCAGTACTTC
14,TRBJ2-3,NA,NA,TRBV6-5,CASSVTLTTDTQYF,TGTGCCAGCAGTGTGACATTGACCACAGATACGCAGTATTTT
13,TRBJ1-2,NA,NA,TRBV6-4,CASRPPVSDGYTF,TGTGCCAGCAGGCCCCCGGTTTCCGATGGCTACACCTTC
14,TRBJ2-1,NA,NA,TRBV21-1,CASSRQREPHEQFF,TGTGCCAGCAGCAGGCAGCGGGAGCCTCATGAGCAGTTCTTC
14,TRBJ2-2,NA,TRBD1,TRBV30,CAWRETGGTGELFF,TGTGCCTGGAGGGAAACAGGGGGCACCGGGGAGCTGTTTTTT
20,TRBJ2-7,NA,TRBD2,TRBV13,CASSRPPGTSGSSPTYEQYF,TGTGCCAGCAGCCGACCTCCCGGGACTAGCGGGAGCTCCCCGACCTACGAGCAGTACTTC
16,TRBJ2-1,NA,TRBD2,TRBV7-9,CASSDSGRGPYNEQFF,TGTGCCAGCAGCGATAGCGGGAGAGGCCCCTACAATGAGCAGTTCTTC
17,TRBJ2-1,NA,TRBD2,TRBV11-2,CASSLGVASGVYNEQFF,TGTGCCAGCAGCTTAGGAGTTGCTAGCGGGGTATACAATGAGCAGTTCTTC
15,TRBJ2-7,once,TRBD2,TRBV6-5,CASSYSASGSYEQYF,TGTGCCAGCAGTTACTCGGCTAGCGGCTCCTACGAGCAGTACTTC
12,TRBJ1-1,NA,NA,TRBV5-6,CASSQRAAEAFF,TGTGCCAGCAGTCAGAGGGCGGCTGAAGCTTTCTTT
14,TRBJ2-5,NA,TRBD2,TRBV5-1,CASVASGAQETQYF,TGCGCCAGCGTAGCTAGCGGGGCCCAAGAGACCCAGTACTTC
15,TRBJ2-7,NA,TRBD2,TRBV4-3,CASSQDPGGTHEQYF,TGCGCCAGCAGCCAAGATCCGGGAGGTACCCACGAGCAGTACTTC
18,TRBJ2-1,NA,TRBD2,TRBV6-4,CASSGRISGRGTYNEQFF,TGTGCCAGCAGTGGGAGGATAAGCGGGAGGGGAACCTACAATGAGCAGTTCTTC
13,TRBJ2-1,NA,TRBD1,TRBV7-9,CASSLDRGREQFF,TGTGCCAGCAGCTTAGACAGGGGTCGCGAGCAGTTCTTC
16,TRBJ2-5,NA,TRBD2,TRBV7-6,CASSWGLAGGRQTQYF,TGTGCCAGCAGCTGGGGACTAGCGGGAGGGAGGCAGACCCAGTACTTC
13,TRBJ1-2,NA,TRBD1,TRBV5-8,CASSSGQGSGYTF,TGTGCCAGCAGCTCCGGACAGGGCAGCGGCTACACCTTC